This TCR beta chain was captured by sequencing in a study of molecular identifiers for immune sequencing clone quantification. The wider study: Replicate RNA from about 20,000 or 100,000 naive CD8 T cells formed five aliquots; four were sequenced.

TCRdb re-called the PCR reads through MiXCR, storing one row per CDR3 protein. The top ten clones hold 0.84% of a sample with 460,000 or so distinct CDR3 sequences, about 22% of them seen once. General observations from the study: Clones carrying above 20 RNA copies accounted for over 97% of effector molecules, under 1% in naive cells. Same-barcode identical TCR molecules could make highly expanded clones look smaller than they are.

Turning to this clonotype: Antigen unknown.

The length of the CDR3 is 16 residues. The V end was cut by 1 base, the J end by 4 bases, with 16 bases between. Germline CDR1 and CDR2: MNHEY and SVGAGI. Naive CD8 T cells were picked out by sorting for CD8+CD4-CCR7+CD45RA+. The sequencing sample was made of naive CD8+ T cells from blood, with Jurkat cell RNA spiked in. Subset denoted: FACS-sorted CD8+CD4-CCR7+CD45RA+ naive T cells. This clonotype was sampled from a human donor in good health. Some libraries in this study had Jurkat cell RNA spiked in. The chain recombines TRBV6-5 with TRBJ1-2; maybe TRBD1 (5 bases). CDR3 coding DNA: TGTGCCAGCAGTTACTGGGGGGGTGAGAGTGCCTATGGCTACACCTTC. This gives the protein CASSYWGGESAYGYTF.